These T cell receptor beta chains were read from a single sample in a study of T cells in Graves' hyperthyroidism and ophthalmopathy. Via MiXCR, TCRdb re-called the multiplex PCR reads, giving one row per CDR3 protein. The table has approximately 600,000 distinct CDR3 sequences, roughly 20% seen once. Material for sequencing was blood. The receptors were sampled from a man aged 25-45 years with Graves' ophthalmopathy. The CDR3 runs from the conserved cysteine through the conserved F or W. The D gene is left open where the match is weak. The listing skips clone size in some rows; elsewhere it reads once, few, many or a size class.

>-|TRBJ2-1|-|TRBV29-1
CSVELYSGTSSYNEQFF
TGCAGCGTTGAACTTTATTCCGGGACAAGCTCCTACAATGAGCAGTTCTTC
>TRBD2|TRBJ2-1|-|TRBV30
CAWSLGLANEQFF
TGTGCCTGGAGCCTGGGACTAGCAAATGAGCAGTTCTTC
>-|TRBJ2-3|-|TRBV28
CASNLFTTGTQYF
TGTGCCAGCAATCTCTTTACGACCGGTACGCAGTATTTT
>TRBD1|TRBJ2-7|-|TRBV28
CASSSTGGASYYEQYF
TGTGCCAGCAGCTCGACAGGGGGCGCCTCATACTACGAGCAGTACTTC
>-|TRBJ1-5|many|TRBV2
CASSRRAGSNQPQHF
TGTGCCAGCAGCCGCAGGGCCGGGAGCAATCAGCCCCAGCATTTT
>-|TRBJ1-5|few|TRBV20-1
CSAMLGPLPNQPQHF
TGCAGTGCTATGTTGGGGCCCCTACCGAATCAGCCCCAGCATTTT
>-|TRBJ1-1|-|TRBV2
CASSLVSTEAFF
TGTGCCAGCAGCTTGGTTAGCACTGAAGCTTTCTTT
>TRBD2|TRBJ2-1|few|TRBV20-1
CSASPGEGNINEQFF
TGCAGTGCTAGCCCGGGGGAGGGTAACATAAACGAGCAGTTCTTC
>-|TRBJ2-2|many|TRBV18
CASSPRNTNTGELFF
TGTGCCAGCTCACCGAGGAATACGAACACCGGGGAGCTGTTTTTT
>TRBD2|TRBJ2-1|-|TRBV20-1
CSASIPPSGLNNEQFF
TGCAGTGCTAGTATCCCGCCTAGCGGGCTCAACAATGAGCAGTTCTTC
>TRBD1|TRBJ1-4|many|TRBV7-2
CASSLSSGGTNEKLFF
TGTGCCAGCAGCCTCTCGTCAGGGGGCACTAATGAAAAACTGTTTTTT
>-|TRBJ2-1|few|TRBV6-1
CASCLTGVLNEQFF
TGTGCCAGCTGCCTAACGGGAGTATTAAATGAGCAGTTCTTC
>-|TRBJ1-1|-|TRBV6-2/TRBV6-3
CASGYGAEAFF
TGTGCCAGCGGTTACGGGGCCGAAGCTTTCTTT
>-|TRBJ2-1|few|TRBV28
CASSLHPNEQFF
TGTGCCAGCAGTTTACACCCCAATGAGCAGTTCTTC
>-|TRBJ2-5|few|TRBV6-2/TRBV6-3
CASRSYRESETQYF
TGTGCCAGCAGATCCTACAGGGAGTCGGAGACCCAGTACTTC
>TRBD2|TRBJ2-5|few|TRBV7-2
CASRIAGARTQYF
TGTGCCAGCAGAATAGCGGGAGCGCGGACCCAGTACTTC
>-|TRBJ1-5|many|TRBV5-1
CASCPRQSPYNQPQHF
TGCGCCAGCTGTCCCCGCCAGTCTCCTTACAATCAGCCCCAGCATTTT